A single sample is the source of the 27 T cell receptor beta chains below, sequenced in a study of T-cell memory formation after mild COVID-19. Each CDR3 protein gets one entry after TCRdb re-called the 5' RACE reads with MiXCR. The sample holds more than 9,500 distinct CDR3 sequences, roughly 15% seen once. The sequenced material came from PBMCs or a T cell subset sorted from them (not recorded which). These receptors all stem from a man younger than 35 who had mild COVID-19 (a few samples of this study predate the infection). Cell type and time point are not known.

A few counts support this clonotype. The chain couples TRBV25-1 to TRBJ2-1; D is unresolved. The germline CDR1 and CDR2 sequences are MGHDK and SYGVNS. The length of the CDR3 is 16 residues. Trimming took 3 bases from V and 4 from J, leaving 16 bases between them. DNA for the CDR3: TGTGCCAGCAGTGACTCGGCGCGGCTTAGGTACAATGAGCAGTTCTTC. Translated, it gives CASSDSARLRYNEQFF.

This clonotype was seen at least ten times. The V gene is TRBV11-3, the J gene TRBJ2-5; TRBD2 aligns across 14 bases. V dropped 5 bases and J dropped 2; count of bases not matched to a gene: 4. This CDR3 has 16 residues. Germline CDR1 reads SGHNT; CDR2 reads YENEEA. Written as DNA, the CDR3 is TGTGCCAGCAGCAGACGGACTAGCGGGGGGCAAGAGACCCAGTACTTC. Translation gives CASSRRTSGGQETQYF.

Many counts were recorded for this clonotype. This chain joins TRBV7-2 and TRBJ1-6; D is uncertain. Germline V CDR1 and CDR2: SGHTA, FQGNSA. There are 15 residues in the CDR3. With 0 bases removed from V and 9 bases from J, the gap between germline ends came to 12 bases. The CDR3 DNA sequence: TGTGCCAGCAGCTTAGCTAGGGATGTAGGTTCACCCCTCCACTTT. Amino acids: CASSLARDVGSPLHF.

Sample share makes this clonotype medium-sized. The chain uses TRBV4-3 and TRBJ2-7; D possibly matches TRBD1 or TRBD2 (5 bases each). This CDR3 contains 15 residues. The V and J ends lost 3 bases and 0 bases respectively, with 12 bases between them. From germline, CDR1 is LGHNA and CDR2 YSLEER. CDR3 loop: CASSQAAGSSYEQYF. The CDR3 DNA is TGCGCCAGCAGCCAGGCGGCAGGGAGCTCCTACGAGCAGTACTTC.

The gene calls are TRBV5-1 and TRBJ2-5, with D perhaps matching TRBD2 (6 bases). Trimming stripped 0 bases from V and 3 bases from J, with 9 bases between. The CDR3 is made up of 14 amino acids. Germline CDR1 is SGHRS and CDR2 is YFSETQ. CDR3 amino acids: CASSLVGGEETQYF. In DNA form, the CDR3 reads TGCGCCAGCAGCTTGGTTGGCGGGGAAGAGACCCAGTACTTC.

This clonotype occurred many times. This sequence joins TRBV18 and TRBJ2-3; D perhaps matches TRBD1 (5 bases). V lost 0 bases and J lost 4, with 17 bases in between. Germline V CDR1 and CDR2: KGHSH, LQKENI. This CDR3 has 17 amino acids. CDR3 DNA sequence: TGTGCCAGCTCACCACCGGTAGGGGTTGGAAGCGCAGATACGCAGTATTTT. This translates into CASSPPVGVGSADTQYF.

This clonotype was seen at least ten times. V and J are TRBV6-5 and TRBJ2-3, with D possibly being TRBD2 (5 bases). Germline V lookup: CDR1 MNHEY, CDR2 SVGAGI. V gave up 5 bases and J gave up 2 bases, with 14 bases separating them. The CDR3 sequence is 15 residues long. This chain's CDR3 is CASSSYGVLTDTQYF. As DNA, the CDR3 is TGTGCCAGCAGTAGTTACGGGGTGCTCACAGATACGCAGTATTTT.

This clonotype was detected ten times or more. The rearrangement joins TRBV2 to TRBJ2-1; 9 bases are a match to TRBD1. Unmatched junction bases numbered 8, after V lost 5 bases and J lost 3 bases. The CDR3 covers 16 residues. Germline CDR1 SNHLY, CDR2 FYNNEI. The CDR3 nucleotides read TGTGCCAGCAGTACCTCCGGGACAGGGTTCTACAATGAGCAGTTCTTC. Translation gives CASSTSGTGFYNEQFF.

This clonotype was counted at least ten times. The chain links TRBV7-9 to TRBJ2-2; D remains unclear. Per germline, CDR1 SEHNR and CDR2 FQNEAQ (reference sequence). The CDR3 is 14 residues long. Trimming removed 3 bases at V and 2 bases at J, with 7 bases between. The CDR3 is CASSFAINTGELFF. The CDR3 DNA follows: TGTGCCAGCAGCTTTGCGATAAACACCGGGGAGCTGTTTTTT.

Many counts were recorded for this clonotype. The genes are TRBV7-6 and TRBJ2-1, with D unclear. Trimming left V 5 bases short and J 8 bases short, with 7 bases between. CDR1 is SGHVS and CDR2 is FNYEAQ in the germline V gene. This CDR3 contains 11 residues. The chain's CDR3 is CASSPGYEQFF. The CDR3 DNA reads TGTGCCAGCAGCCCTGGGTATGAGCAGTTCTTC.

This clonotype occurred many times. A junction boundary mismatches the germline segment, possibly from a read error. The rearrangement joins TRBV7-7 to TRBJ2-5; D remains ambiguous. This CDR3 has 14 residues. Germline CDR1 reads SSHAT; CDR2 reads FNYEAQ (reference sequence). The CDR3 protein is CASSLRFAPGPQYF. The CDR3 DNA reads as TGTGCTAGCAGCTTAAGATTTGCCCCCGGGCCCCAGTACTTC.

This clonotype appeared many times. V usage is TRBV4-1 and J usage is TRBJ1-1, with 7 bases lining up with TRBD1. The V gene's germline CDR1 is MGHRA and CDR2 YSYEKL. This CDR3 is 16 amino acids long. V lost 0 bases, J lost 8 bases, and 12 bases stayed unmatched. The CDR3 reads CASSQEQGPQRIEAFF. The CDR3 nucleotides are TGCGCCAGCAGCCAAGAACAGGGGCCGCAACGGATAGAAGCTTTCTTT.

The gene calls are TRBV6-5 and TRBJ2-7; TRBD1 agrees at 7 bases. Germline V gene lookup returns CDR1 MNHEY and CDR2 SVGAGI. V trimming: 5 bases; J trimming: 5 bases; junction bases outside the gene matches: 9. CDR3 size: 14 residues. CDR3 nucleotide sequence: TGTGCCAGCAGTCCTCGACAGGGTAGAAACGAGCAGTACTTC. This gives the protein CASSPRQGRNEQYF.

This clonotype was counted at least ten times. The rearrangement joins TRBV29-1 to TRBJ1-4; the D is unclear. Trimming removed 8 bases from V and 7 bases from J, with 8 bases in between. Per germline, CDR1 SQVTM and CDR2 ANQGSEA. The CDR3 has 10 residues. CDR3 sequence (DNA): TGCAGCTTAGGACCTGAAAAACTGTTTTTT. It translates to CSLGPEKLFF.

This clonotype came up many times. J is TRBJ2-4 and V is TRBV30, with 7 positions matching TRBD1. V lost 8 bases and J lost 9; bases outside the gene matches: 7. Per the germline V gene, CDR1 is GTSNPN and CDR2 is SVGIG (reference sequence). The CDR3 loop spans 11 amino acids. The DNA of the CDR3 is TGTGCCCAAGGGGGCGTTGGCATTCAGTACTTC. Protein sequence: CAQGGVGIQYF.

This clonotype has only a few counts. The gene calls are TRBV6-5 and TRBJ1-3, with D uncertain. V was cut by 0 bases and J by 4 bases, with 13 bases left in between. Germline CDR1 and CDR2: MNHEY and SVGAGI. There are 16 residues in the CDR3. The CDR3 region is CASSYSGSTRGNTIYF. CDR3 nucleotide sequence: TGTGCCAGCAGTTACTCCGGCAGTACACGCGGAAACACCATATATTTT.

This clonotype was found many times. V and J are TRBV5-8 and TRBJ1-6, with TRBD1 as a possible D gene (6 bases). CDR3 length equals 14 residues. V was pared by 2 bases and J by 10 bases, with 13 bases between. The germline V gene encodes CDR1 SGHTS and CDR2 YDEGEE. Here the CDR3 reads CASSFGQGISPLHF. The CDR3 DNA sequence: TGTGCCAGCAGCTTTGGGCAGGGGATCTCACCCCTCCACTTT.

The chain employs TRBV12-3 or TRBV12-4 and TRBJ1-5; a possible D gene is TRBD1 (6 bases). This CDR3 spans 14 amino acids. V dropped 3 bases and J dropped 4 bases, with 10 bases sitting between them. Written as DNA, the CDR3 is TGTGCCAGCAGTTTGGGGACACGTAATCAGCCCCAGCATTTT. Amino acids: CASSLGTRNQPQHF.

This clonotype was detected ten times or more. The rearrangement joins TRBV7-2 to TRBJ1-6; no clear D. The CDR3 runs to 16 residues. CDR1 SGHTA and CDR2 FQGNSA come from the germline V gene. With 2 bases removed from V and 6 bases from J, the gap between germline ends came to 14 bases. CDR3 nucleotide sequence: TGTGCCAGCAGCTTATGGGCTCCAACCATTAATTCACCCCTCCACTTT. Translation gives CASSLWAPTINSPLHF. Full variable domain (missing parts from reference TRBV7-2 and TRBJ1-6): GAGVSQSPSNKVTEKGKDVELRCDPISGHTALYWYRQSLGQGLEFLIYFQGNSAPDKSGLPSDRFSAERTGGSVSTLTIQRTQQEDSAVYLCASSLWAPTINSPLHFGNGTRLTVT.

This clonotype was recorded at least ten times. The chain has TRBV4-2 and TRBJ2-1; TRBD2 agrees at 8 bases. This CDR3 is built from 14 residues. V dropped 6 bases and J dropped 3; count of bases not matched to a gene: 4. Germline loops: CDR1 LGHNA, CDR2 YNFKEQ. Here the CDR3 reads CASRFAGGYNEQFF. The CDR3 DNA sequence: TGTGCCAGCAGATTTGCGGGGGGCTACAATGAGCAGTTCTTC.

This clonotype was found a few times. The chain recombines TRBV7-8 with TRBJ1-2; D gene unclear. This CDR3 has 15 amino acids. V was trimmed by 2 bases and J by 6 bases, leaving 16 bases between them. Germline V CDR1 and CDR2: SGHVS, FQNEAQ. The CDR3: CASSLKRFPIHGYTF. The CDR3 DNA follows: TGTGCCAGCAGCTTAAAAAGGTTCCCGATTCATGGCTACACCTTC.

The chain has TRBV6-2 or TRBV6-3 and TRBJ2-7, with D possibly being TRBD1 (6 bases). Germline loops: CDR1 MNHEY, CDR2 SVGEGT. The V end lost 2 bases, the J end lost 0 bases, and 11 bases lay between the germline ends. The CDR3 consists of 15 residues. In DNA, the CDR3 is TGTGCCAGCAGTTACAGGCAGGGGCCCTCCTACGAGCAGTACTTC. Its translation is CASSYRQGPSYEQYF.

This clonotype was seen repeatedly, ten times or more. The genes are TRBV7-8 and TRBJ1-5; tentative D call: TRBD1 (6 bases). Germline CDR1 is SGHVS and CDR2 is FQNEAQ. The CDR3 covers 13 residues. Trimming left V 1 base short and J 9 bases short, with 10 bases between. This CDR3 is CASSLDRERPQHF. CDR3 nucleotide sequence: TGTGCCAGCAGCTTAGACAGGGAGAGGCCCCAGCATTTT. Supplemented by reference TRBV7-8 and TRBJ1-5, the full variable domain reads GAGVSQSPRYKVAKRGQDVALRCDPISGHVSLFWYQQALGQGPEFLTYFQNEAQLDKSGLPSDRFFAERPEGSVSTLKIQRTQQEDSAVYLCASSLDRERPQHFGDGTRLSIL.

Here the CDR3 DNA reads TGTGCCAGCAGTTCTACAGGGCGAGTGCCCTACAATGAGCAGTTCTTC. This encodes CASSSTGRVPYNEQFF. The chain combines TRBV2 with TRBJ2-1; a possible D gene is TRBD1 (6 bases). The CDR3 loop spans 16 amino acids. With 5 bases removed from V and 2 bases from J, the gap between germline ends came to 16 bases. CDR1 and CDR2 (germline): SNHLY, FYNNEI.

There are many counts of this clonotype. This chain connects TRBV6-2 or TRBV6-3 to TRBJ2-2; D gene ambiguous. Per germline, CDR1 MNHEY and CDR2 SVGEGT. This CDR3 contains 10 residues. The ends were cut back, 10 bases at V and 6 bases at J, with 6 bases in the middle. DNA of the CDR3: TGTGCCACGTCGGCCGGGGAGCTGTTTTTT. Its translation: CATSAGELFF.

In its sample, this clonotype was seen once. The CDR3 here is CASSEFPAGAHYEQYF. The CDR3 nucleotides read TGTGCCAGCAGTGAATTTCCGGCAGGGGCCCACTACGAGCAGTACTTC. The chain links TRBV2 to TRBJ2-7; tentative D call: TRBD1 (6 bases). This CDR3 is built from 16 residues. V shed 2 bases and J shed 3 bases, with 17 bases lying between them. The V gene's germline CDR1 is SNHLY and CDR2 FYNNEI.

There are many counts of this clonotype. The chain joins TRBV10-3 to TRBJ1-1, with a weak D call TRBD1 (6 bases). This CDR3 spans 15 amino acids. Germline V gene data show CDR1 as ENHRY and CDR2 as SYGVKD. The V gene lost 4 bases and the J gene lost 1 base, with 13 bases spanning the gap. The DNA of the CDR3 is TGTGCCATCAGTGGAACAGGGTGGACGAACACTGAAGCTTTCTTT. This gives the protein CAISGTGWTNTEAFF.